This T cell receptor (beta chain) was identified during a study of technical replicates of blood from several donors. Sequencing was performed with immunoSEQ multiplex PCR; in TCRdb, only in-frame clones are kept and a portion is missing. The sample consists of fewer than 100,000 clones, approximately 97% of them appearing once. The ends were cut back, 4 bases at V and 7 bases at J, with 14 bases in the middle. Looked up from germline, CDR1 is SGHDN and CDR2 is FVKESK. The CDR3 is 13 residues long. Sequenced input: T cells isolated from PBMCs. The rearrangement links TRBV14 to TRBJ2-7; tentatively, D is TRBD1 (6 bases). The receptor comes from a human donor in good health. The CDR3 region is CASSLRETGEQYF. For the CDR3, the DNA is TGTGCCAGCAGCCTTCGAGAGACAGGAGAGCAGTACTTC.